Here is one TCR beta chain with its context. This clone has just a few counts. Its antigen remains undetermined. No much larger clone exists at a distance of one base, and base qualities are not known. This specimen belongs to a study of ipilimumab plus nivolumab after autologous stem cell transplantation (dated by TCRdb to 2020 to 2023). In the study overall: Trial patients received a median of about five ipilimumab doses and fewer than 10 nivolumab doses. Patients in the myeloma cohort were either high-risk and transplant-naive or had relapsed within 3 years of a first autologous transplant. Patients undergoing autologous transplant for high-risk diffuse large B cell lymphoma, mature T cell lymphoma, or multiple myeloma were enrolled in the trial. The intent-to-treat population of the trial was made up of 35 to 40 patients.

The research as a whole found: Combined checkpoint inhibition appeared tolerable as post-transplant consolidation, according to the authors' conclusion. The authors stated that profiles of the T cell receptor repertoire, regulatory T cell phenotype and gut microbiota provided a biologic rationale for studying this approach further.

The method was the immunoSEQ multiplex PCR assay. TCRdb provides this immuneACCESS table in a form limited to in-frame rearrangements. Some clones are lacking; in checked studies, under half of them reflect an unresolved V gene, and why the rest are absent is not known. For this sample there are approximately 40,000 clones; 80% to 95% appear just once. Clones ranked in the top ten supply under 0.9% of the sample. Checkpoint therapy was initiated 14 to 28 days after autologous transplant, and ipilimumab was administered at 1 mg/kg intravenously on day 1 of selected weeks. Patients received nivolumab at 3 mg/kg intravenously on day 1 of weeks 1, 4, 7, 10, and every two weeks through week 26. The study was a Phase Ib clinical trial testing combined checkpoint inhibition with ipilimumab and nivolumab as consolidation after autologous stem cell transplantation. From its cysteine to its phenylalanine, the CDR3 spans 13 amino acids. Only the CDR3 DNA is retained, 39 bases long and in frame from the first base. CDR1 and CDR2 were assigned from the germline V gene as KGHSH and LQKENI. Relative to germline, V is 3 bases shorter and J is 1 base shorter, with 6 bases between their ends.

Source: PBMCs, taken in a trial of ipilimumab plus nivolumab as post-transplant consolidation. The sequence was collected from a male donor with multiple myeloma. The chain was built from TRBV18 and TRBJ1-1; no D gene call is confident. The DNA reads TGTGCCAGCTCACCTCTCGGGAACACTGAAGCTTTCTTT. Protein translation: CASSPLGNTEAFF.